The sequence of this T cell receptor beta chain was determined in a study of shared clonotypes between healthy human individuals. Across the whole study: Donors were a couple of women and a few men aged 18 to 49.

Germline-derived CDR1 and CDR2 are SNHLY and FYNNEI. V lost 4 bases and J lost 6, with 15 bases in between. The CDR3 runs 15 residues. Repertoires were generated with immunoSEQ multiplex PCR, while TCRdb's copy carries only in-frame clones and drops some. The sample carries roughly 2.5 million clones, 90% to 95% recorded once. The sample was naive CD4+ T cells sorted from blood. Specified subset: CD45RA+ positively selected. The TCR originated in a man younger than 35 in good health. The chain employs TRBV2 and TRBJ2-2; D may correspond to TRBD1 or TRBD2 (5 bases each). The CDR3 nucleotides read TGTGCCAGCAGTGCCGGGACCCCGGCTCCCGGGGAGCTGTTTTTT. Protein: CASSAGTPAPGELFF.